This T cell receptor beta chain was profiled in a study of blood T cell repertoires in COVID-19. Overall study context: Spain, Italy and the United States supplied samples that represented acute and convalescent COVID-19. T cells, B-cell-depleted T cells, or PBMCs supplied cDNA or gDNA.

Participants were aged about 18 to 100 years, lived in under 25 US areas, and enrolled virtually. Per the original data handling: Quantification of nucleated cells was approximated via reference gene primer amplification. The data were produced by immunoSEQ multiplex PCR, yet TCRdb's version contains in-frame clones alone and is incomplete. The V and J calls and the clone size are those of that table, but D and trimming were determined from the DNA. The table includes about 310,000 clones, around nine tenths detected once. CDR1 and CDR2 from the germline V gene are KGHDR and SFDVKD. This CDR3 has 17 residues. V trimming: 1 base; J trimming: 3 bases; junction bases outside the gene matches: 10.

Material: PBMCs or T cells enriched from blood (not recorded which). The TCR comes from a woman aged 40 to 50 who had recovered from COVID-19. The chain is built from TRBV24-1 and TRBJ2-5; 7 bases are a match to TRBD2. This CDR3 reads CATSDFGEDGGKETQYF. The CDR3, as DNA: TGTGCCACCAGTGATTTTGGGGAGGACGGGGGGAAAGAGACCCAGTACTTC.